The rows below give T cell receptor beta chains drawn from one sample of a study of siplizumab effects on memory and regulatory T cells. The table came from immunoSEQ multiplex PCR; TCRdb's copy has only in-frame clones and leaves some out. The data show about 50,000 clones, roughly nine tenths seen once. The sequencing input was naive CD8+ T cells sorted from blood. The source of these receptors is a human donor in good health. CDR3s include the opening cysteine and the closing phenylalanine or tryptophan. A D gene is named only where the DNA matches it firmly. The size entry is marked missing in some rows and otherwise reads once, few, many or a size class.

j_call	d_call	clone_size	v_call	cdr3_nt	cdr3_aa
TRBJ2-2	TRBD2	NA	TRBV7-9	TGTGCCAGCAGCCGATCACTAGCGGGAGTTACCGGGGAGCTGTTTTTT	CASSRSLAGVTGELFF
TRBJ2-7	TRBD2	NA	TRBV13	TGTGCCAGCAGCTTAGGCCGGGGAGGGGAAATGCTCGAGCAGTACTTC	CASSLGRGGEMLEQYF
TRBJ2-2	NA	NA	TRBV29-1	TGCAGCGCCCGACAGGTTAACACCGGGGAGCTGTTTTTT	CSARQVNTGELFF
TRBJ2-7	NA	NA	TRBV19	TGTGCCAGTGCTAACCCATTCAGGGGTTCTTCCTACGAGCAGTACTTC	CASANPFRGSSYEQYF
TRBJ1-3	TRBD1	NA	TRBV5-8	TGTGCCAGCAGCCAGTCACAGGGGACTGGAAACACCATATATTTT	CASSQSQGTGNTIYF
TRBJ2-3	TRBD2	NA	TRBV29-1	TGCAGCGAACCGGGACTAGCAGTATCAGATACGCAGTATTTT	CSEPGLAVSDTQYF
TRBJ1-5	NA	NA	TRBV21-1	TGTGCGGATAGAGTTGGGAGCAATCAGCCCCAGCATTTT	CADRVGSNQPQHF
TRBJ2-7	NA	NA	TRBV7-9	TGTGCCAGCAGACCACCTCCGTGGACAGCCGACTACGAGCAGTACTTC	CASRPPPWTADYEQYF
TRBJ2-5	TRBD2	once	TRBV7-9	TGCGCCAGCAGCCAAGAACCTAGCGGGGGGTATGAAGAGACCCAGTACTTC	CASSQEPSGGYEETQYF
TRBJ1-3	NA	once	TRBV6-5	TGTGCCAGCAGCCCGAGTATTTCTGGAAACACCATATATTTT	CASSPSISGNTIYF
TRBJ2-1	TRBD1	NA	TRBV27	TGTGCCAGCAGTGCCGGGACAGGTGTTTTGGTGCCCTACAATGAGCAGTTCTTC	CASSAGTGVLVPYNEQFF
TRBJ2-5	TRBD1	NA	TRBV5-8	TGTGCCAGCCTCCCCGGGACAGGGGTCCAAGAGACCCAGTACTTC	CASLPGTGVQETQYF
TRBJ1-2	NA	few	TRBV19	TGTGCCAGTAGTATAGATCTTTCGGGTGGCAGTATTTCTTCCTATGGCTACACCTTC	CASSIDLSGGSISSYGYTF
TRBJ2-7	TRBD2	NA	TRBV7-2	TGTGCCAGCAGCCCGAGCGGGGGTTACTCCTACGAGCAGTACTTC	CASSPSGGYSYEQYF
TRBJ2-7	TRBD1	NA	TRBV16	TGTGCCAGCAGCCAAGGGACAGAGAGCTCCTACGAGCAGTACTTC	CASSQGTESSYEQYF
TRBJ2-2	NA	NA	TRBV7-9	TGTGCCAGCAGCTTCATATCGCCCTCAGGGGAGCTGTTTTTT	CASSFISPSGELFF
TRBJ1-2	NA	NA	TRBV4-1	TGCGCCAGCAGCCATCCGGGGGCTAACTATGGCTACACCTTC	CASSHPGANYGYTF
TRBJ2-7	NA	NA	TRBV19	TGTGCCAGTAGTATCGGAAGTCCGACGACACTTACAGCCTACGAGCAGTACTTC	CASSIGSPTTLTAYEQYF
TRBJ2-1	TRBD2	NA	TRBV2	TGTGCCAGCAGAGGACTAGCGGGAGGAGGGAATGAGCAGTTCTTC	CASRGLAGGGNEQFF
TRBJ1-4	NA	NA	TRBV5-1	TGCGCCAGCAGCGGGAGCGGGCCTAATGAAAAACTGTTTTTT	CASSGSGPNEKLFF
TRBJ2-7	NA	NA	TRBV27	TGTGCCAGCAGTCCCTCGGGACTCCGGTTACTCTACGAGCAGTACTTC	CASSPSGLRLLYEQYF
TRBJ1-4	NA	NA	TRBV7-8	TGTGCCAGCAGCTGGGGGGTTGGGGGACAAATTTTT	CASSWGVGGQIF
TRBJ2-5	NA	once	TRBV29-1	TGCAGCGCTGAGGCCGGTGGTGGGACCCAGTACTTC	CSAEAGGGTQYF